This T cell receptor (beta chain) comes out of a study of blood T cells in healthy people across ages. Primed by a sample-barcoded 5' primer and a J-beta primer mix, a second PCR proceeded for roughly 6 to 12 cycles. Researchers report that a template-switch adaptor with 12 random nucleotides tagged each cDNA molecule. TCRdb re-called the 5' RACE reads with MiXCR, one entry per CDR3 protein. Here the sample spans 1.5 million to 2 million distinct CDR3 sequences, just under 50% being singletons. Regarding the study as a whole: Across samples, TCR beta diversity tracked strongly with naive T cell percentage. With donor CMV status unknown, expanded clonotype changes were possibly confounded.

This clonotype turned up a few times. Its specificity is unknown. V shed 0 bases, J shed 6 bases, and the junction held 7 bases outside the gene matches. Per germline, CDR1 MNHNY and CDR2 SVGAGI (reference sequence). CDR3 length: 15 amino acids. The chain uses TRBV6-6 and TRBJ1-2; 7 nucleotides align to TRBD1. This sequence was found in a middle-aged woman in good health. Sequenced: blood. As DNA, the CDR3 is TGTGCCAGCAGTTACTCAGATTGGCAGGGGGATGGCTACACCTTC. Its translation is CASSYSDWQGDGYTF.